The source of this T cell receptor (beta chain) is a study of control samples from healthy donors and cancer patients. Assay: immunoSEQ multiplex PCR; the TCRdb copy retains only in-frame clones and omits some. The table has approximately 90,000 clones, around four fifths seen once. Germline-derived CDR1 and CDR2 are SNHLY and FYNNEI. The CDR3 has 15 amino acids. The V end lost 10 bases, the J end lost 1 base, and 18 bases lay between the germline ends. The sample was blood. The receptor was derived from a man aged 25-45 years in good health. This chain uses TRBV2 with TRBJ2-3, with a tentative D call TRBD2 (6 bases). The CDR3 nucleotides read TGTGCCACTATCCTCGGGGGACTCCGCACAGATACGCAGTATTTT. It encodes CATILGGLRTDTQYF.